The clone carrying this T cell receptor beta chain was observed a single time. This sample was included in a study of blood T cell repertoires in COVID-19. Across the study: Sources were T cells, B-cell-depleted T cells, or PBMCs; the material itself was cDNA or gDNA.

The CDR3 spans 13 residues. Deletions cut 1 base from V and 4 bases from J, with 8 bases between. Germline V gene data show CDR1 as SGHDN and CDR2 as FVKESK. In the authors' workflow: Amplification with reference gene primers provided the estimates of nucleated cell counts. The table came from immunoSEQ multiplex PCR; TCRdb's copy has only in-frame clones and leaves some out. V and J calls plus clone size are reproduced from that table; the DNA served to infer D and trimming. In the table there are 140,000 or so clones, almost 85% of which are singletons. The source material was peripheral blood. This chain connects TRBV14 to TRBJ2-7; tentatively, D is TRBD1 (5 bases). This receptor was obtained from a man in his fifties with acute or convalescent COVID-19. CDR3 bases: TGTGCCAGCAGCCAAGGGCCAGGGTACGAGCAGTACTTC. It yields the protein CASSQGPGYEQYF.